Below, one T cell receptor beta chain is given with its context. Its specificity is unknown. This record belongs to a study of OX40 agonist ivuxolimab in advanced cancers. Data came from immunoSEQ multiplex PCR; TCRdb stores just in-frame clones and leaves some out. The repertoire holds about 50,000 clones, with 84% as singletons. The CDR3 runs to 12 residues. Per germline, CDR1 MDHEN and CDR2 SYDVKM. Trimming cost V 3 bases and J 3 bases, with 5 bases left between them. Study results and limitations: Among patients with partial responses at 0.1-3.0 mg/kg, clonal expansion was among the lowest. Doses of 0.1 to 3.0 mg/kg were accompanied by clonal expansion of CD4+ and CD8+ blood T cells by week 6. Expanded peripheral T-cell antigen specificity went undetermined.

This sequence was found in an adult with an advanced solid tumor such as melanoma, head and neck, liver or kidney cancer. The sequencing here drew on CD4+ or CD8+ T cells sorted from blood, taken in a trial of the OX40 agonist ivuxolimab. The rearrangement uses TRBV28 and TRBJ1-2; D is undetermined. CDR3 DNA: TGTGCCAGCAGTTTCCGGGACTATGGCTACACCTTC. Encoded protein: CASSFRDYGYTF.